These T cell receptor beta chains were read from a single sample in a study of T cells in Graves' hyperthyroidism and ophthalmopathy. TCRdb fed the multiplex PCR reads into MiXCR, producing one record per CDR3 protein. The sample includes approximately 520,000 distinct CDR3 sequences, less than 25% of them seen just once. Sequencing used blood. These receptors were collected from a man aged 18 to 30 with Graves' hyperthyroidism. The CDR3 runs from the conserved cysteine through the conserved F or W. A D gene is named only where the DNA matches it firmly. Not every row has a clone size; where given, it reads once, few, many or a size class.

abundance: many
v_gene: TRBV18
j_gene: TRBJ1-1
d_gene: TRBD1
CDR3nt: TGTGCCAGCTCACTGGGACAGGAAAACACTGAAGCTTTCTTT
CDR3aa: CASSLGQENTEAFF

abundance: -
v_gene: TRBV12-3/TRBV12-4
j_gene: TRBJ1-2
d_gene: TRBD1
CDR3nt: TGTGCCAGCAGCGCAGGGGGCGCGGGCTATGGCTACACCTTC
CDR3aa: CASSAGGAGYGYTF

abundance: few
v_gene: TRBV20-1
j_gene: TRBJ1-1
d_gene: -
CDR3nt: TGCAGTGCTAGAGATAGATACAGGGTAGAAACTGAAGCTTTCTTT
CDR3aa: CSARDRYRVETEAFF

abundance: few
v_gene: TRBV4-1
j_gene: TRBJ2-2
d_gene: TRBD1
CDR3nt: TGCGCCAGCCGACCCCGGGACAGGGGTAGCACCGGGGAGCTGTTGTTT
CDR3aa: CASRPRDRGSTGELLF

abundance: many
v_gene: TRBV5-1
j_gene: TRBJ1-1
d_gene: -
CDR3nt: TGTGCCAGCAGTTTGTCAGGTACTGAAGCTTTCTTT
CDR3aa: CASSLSGTEAFF

abundance: few
v_gene: TRBV13
j_gene: TRBJ2-7
d_gene: TRBD2
CDR3nt: TGTGCCAGCAGCCGGGCGGCTAGCGGGGCCGAGCAGTACTTC
CDR3aa: CASSRAASGAEQYF

abundance: -
v_gene: TRBV3-1
j_gene: TRBJ1-1
d_gene: TRBD1
CDR3nt: TGTGCCAGCAGCCACTCCGGGACAGGGTGGGGACTCATGAACACTGAAGCTTTCTTT
CDR3aa: CASSHSGTGWGLMNTEAFF

abundance: few
v_gene: TRBV3-1
j_gene: TRBJ2-3
d_gene: -
CDR3nt: TGTGCCAGCAGCCCTTTAGATGCTCCGGCAGATACGCAGTATTTT
CDR3aa: CASSPLDAPADTQYF

abundance: many
v_gene: TRBV19
j_gene: TRBJ2-7
d_gene: -
CDR3nt: TGTGCCAGTAGTATACGCAGTTCATCCTACGAGCAGTACTTC
CDR3aa: CASSIRSSSYEQYF

abundance: many
v_gene: TRBV12-3/TRBV12-4
j_gene: TRBJ2-5
d_gene: -
CDR3nt: TGTGCCAGCTTCTCTTCTGGGGGCCGGGAGACCCAGTACTTC
CDR3aa: CASFSSGGRETQYF

abundance: -
v_gene: TRBV12-3/TRBV12-4
j_gene: TRBJ2-7
d_gene: TRBD1
CDR3nt: TGTGCCAGCAGTTTAGCGGGGCGGCAGGGGGTCGAGCAGTACTTC
CDR3aa: CASSLAGRQGVEQYF

abundance: many
v_gene: TRBV20-1
j_gene: TRBJ2-2
d_gene: -
CDR3nt: TGCAGTGCTAGAGATCCAAACACCGGGGAGCTGTTTTTT
CDR3aa: CSARDPNTGELFF

abundance: -
v_gene: TRBV9
j_gene: TRBJ1-2
d_gene: -
CDR3nt: TGTGCCAGCAGCGTAGCTGACGCCGGACATGGCTACACCTTC
CDR3aa: CASSVADAGHGYTF

abundance: many
v_gene: TRBV19
j_gene: TRBJ1-1
d_gene: -
CDR3nt: TGTGCCAGCACCTCCCCCCCCACTGAAGCTTTCTTT
CDR3aa: CASTSPPTEAFF

abundance: many
v_gene: TRBV11-2
j_gene: TRBJ1-1
d_gene: -
CDR3nt: TGTGCCAGCAGCTTAGTCAGCGGGGAGCCCCCTGAAGCTTTCTTT
CDR3aa: CASSLVSGEPPEAFF

abundance: many
v_gene: TRBV12-3/TRBV12-4
j_gene: TRBJ1-5
d_gene: -
CDR3nt: TGTGCCAGCAGTTCGGACGATCAGCCCCAGCATTTT
CDR3aa: CASSSDDQPQHF

abundance: many
v_gene: TRBV12-3/TRBV12-4
j_gene: TRBJ1-2
d_gene: -
CDR3nt: TGTGCCAGCAGTTTTTGGCCGTATGGCTACACCTTC
CDR3aa: CASSFWPYGYTF

abundance: many
v_gene: TRBV7-9
j_gene: TRBJ1-2
d_gene: TRBD1
CDR3nt: TGTGCCAGCAGCTCCTCCGTTGGGACAGGGGGCGTTGGCTATGGCTACACCTTC
CDR3aa: CASSSSVGTGGVGYGYTF

abundance: many
v_gene: TRBV11-3
j_gene: TRBJ2-5
d_gene: -
CDR3nt: TGTGCCAGCAGCTTATTTGGTAGAGAGGCGGAGACCCAGTACTTC
CDR3aa: CASSLFGREAETQYF

abundance: many
v_gene: TRBV27
j_gene: TRBJ1-2
d_gene: TRBD1
CDR3nt: TGTGCCAGCACCACCGGGACAGGAGGCGGCTACACCTTC
CDR3aa: CASTTGTGGGYTF

abundance: many
v_gene: TRBV27
j_gene: TRBJ1-1
d_gene: TRBD1
CDR3nt: TGTGCCAGCAGAGCATTCGACAGGGAGAGCACTGAAGCTTTCTTT
CDR3aa: CASRAFDRESTEAFF

abundance: many
v_gene: TRBV7-8
j_gene: TRBJ2-2
d_gene: -
CDR3nt: TGTGCCAGCAGCCCCCTGGGCAGCGGGGGGGAGCTGTTTTTT
CDR3aa: CASSPLGSGGELFF

abundance: -
v_gene: TRBV5-6
j_gene: TRBJ1-2
d_gene: TRBD1
CDR3nt: TGTGCCAGCAGCTTAACCCCCGTGGGACAGGGACGCTACACCTTC
CDR3aa: CASSLTPVGQGRYTF

abundance: -
v_gene: TRBV28
j_gene: TRBJ2-2
d_gene: TRBD1
CDR3nt: TGTGCCAGCAGCCTAGATGAAGTGACAGGGACGGACACCGGGGAGCTGTTTTTT
CDR3aa: CASSLDEVTGTDTGELFF

abundance: many
v_gene: TRBV4-1
j_gene: TRBJ2-5
d_gene: -
CDR3nt: TGCGCCAGCAGCCAATTATCCACGGGAAGACAAGAGACCCAGTACTTC
CDR3aa: CASSQLSTGRQETQYF

abundance: few
v_gene: TRBV7-9
j_gene: TRBJ1-2
d_gene: TRBD1
CDR3nt: TGTGCCAGCAGCCACGCTGCACAGGGGGCGGGTGGCTACACCTTC
CDR3aa: CASSHAAQGAGGYTF

abundance: many
v_gene: TRBV28
j_gene: TRBJ1-2
d_gene: TRBD1
CDR3nt: TGTGCCAGCAGTTTATGGACAGGGATGGGTACGGGAGGCTACACCTTC
CDR3aa: CASSLWTGMGTGGYTF

abundance: few
v_gene: TRBV18
j_gene: TRBJ2-5
d_gene: -
CDR3nt: TGTGCCAGCTCACAGTCATGGACAGAAGAGACCCAGTACTTC
CDR3aa: CASSQSWTEETQYF

abundance: few
v_gene: TRBV11-2
j_gene: TRBJ2-7
d_gene: -
CDR3nt: TGTGCCAGCAGCTTCGTTCAGGGATGGGAGCAGTACTTC
CDR3aa: CASSFVQGWEQYF

abundance: many
v_gene: TRBV28
j_gene: TRBJ2-2
d_gene: TRBD2
CDR3nt: TGTGCCAGCAGTTGGGCCCTAGCGGGGGGACCCGGGGAGCTGTTTTTT
CDR3aa: CASSWALAGGPGELFF

abundance: few
v_gene: TRBV10-1
j_gene: TRBJ2-2
d_gene: -
CDR3nt: TGCGCCAGCAGTGAGAGGCAGGACACCGGGGAGCTGTTTTTT
CDR3aa: CASSERQDTGELFF

abundance: -
v_gene: TRBV3-1
j_gene: TRBJ1-5
d_gene: -
CDR3nt: TGTGCCAGCAGCCCCGGACGGGCGGATAATCAGCCCCAGCATTTT
CDR3aa: CASSPGRADNQPQHF

abundance: -
v_gene: TRBV4-2
j_gene: TRBJ1-2
d_gene: -
CDR3nt: TGTGCCAGCAGCCAAGAGGGCACTTCTAACTATGGCTACACCTTC
CDR3aa: CASSQEGTSNYGYTF

abundance: many
v_gene: TRBV7-2
j_gene: TRBJ1-1
d_gene: -
CDR3nt: TGTGCCAGCAGGATGAACAGGGTCACTGAAGCTTTCTTT
CDR3aa: CASRMNRVTEAFF

abundance: many
v_gene: TRBV6-2/TRBV6-3
j_gene: TRBJ1-5
d_gene: -
CDR3nt: TGTGCCAGCAGTTCAGGGGAACATCAGCCCCAGCATTTT
CDR3aa: CASSSGEHQPQHF

abundance: many
v_gene: TRBV15
j_gene: TRBJ2-2
d_gene: TRBD1
CDR3nt: TGTGCCACCAAAGCCGGGACAGCGAACACCGGGGAGCTGTTTTTT
CDR3aa: CATKAGTANTGELFF

abundance: many
v_gene: TRBV12-3/TRBV12-4
j_gene: TRBJ2-2
d_gene: -
CDR3nt: TGTGCCAGCAGTTTCTCCGCGAGGGTGGCCGGGGAGCTGTTTTTT
CDR3aa: CASSFSARVAGELFF